Presented here are 26 T cell receptor beta chains from one specimen sequenced in a study of control samples from healthy donors and cancer patients. Measured with immunoSEQ multiplex PCR; TCRdb has only the in-frame clones, and not every one. The data hold 120,000 or so clones, with around 94% observed a single time. What was sequenced was PBMCs. These TCRs come from an elderly man with head and neck cancer.

V and J are TRBV7-8 and TRBJ2-2; TRBD2 matches at 8 bases. V gave up 5 bases and J gave up 5 bases; unmatched junction bases: 7. The length of the CDR3 is 15 residues. The germline V gene encodes CDR1 SGHVS and CDR2 FQNEAQ. CDR3 DNA sequence: TGTGCCAGCAGCGGCCAGTCTAGCGGGACCGGGGAGCTGTTTTTT. Protein: CASSGQSSGTGELFF.

This clone has a handful of counts. The rearrangement links TRBV6-2 or TRBV6-3 to TRBJ1-5, with a possible D match to TRBD1 (5 bases). Germline V gene lookup returns CDR1 MNHEY and CDR2 SVGEGT. This CDR3 region has 15 residues. V lost 2 bases to trimming and J lost 4 bases, with 12 bases between them. CDR3 in amino acids: CASSYVQAGNQPQHF. The CDR3 DNA reads as TGTGCCAGCAGTTACGTGCAGGCAGGGAATCAGCCCCAGCATTTT.

This clone appeared a single time. Other nucleotide sequences from this sample produce the same CDR3. The CDR3 DNA reads TGCGCCAGCAGCTTGGACAGGGGAAACACTGAAGCTTTCTTT. Amino acid sequence: CASSLDRGNTEAFF. The V and J genes are TRBV5-1 and TRBJ1-1; 7 nucleotides align to TRBD1. V lost 0 bases to trimming and J lost 2 bases; unmatched junction nucleotides: 1. The germline V gene encodes CDR1 SGHRS and CDR2 YFSETQ. The length of the CDR3 is 14 residues.

This rearrangement joins TRBV19 to TRBJ2-7; TRBD1 matches at 10 bases. Germline CDR1 LNHDA, CDR2 SQIVND (reference sequence). J was trimmed by 4 bases and V by 6 bases; bases with no gene match: 6. The CDR3 consists of 14 residues. DNA of the CDR3: TGTGCCAGTAGCCAGGGACAGGGGTTGTACGAGCAGTACTTC. Protein sequence: CASSQGQGLYEQYF.

This clone has only one observation. This sequence joins TRBV29-1 and TRBJ1-3, with D unclear. The CDR3 totals 16 residues. In germline, CDR1 is SQVTM, CDR2 ANQGSEA. Trimming took 4 bases from V and 1 from J, leaving 17 bases between them. CDR3 amino acids: CSVVIGARGSGNTIYF. The CDR3 DNA is TGCAGCGTTGTCATTGGTGCTCGAGGGTCTGGAAACACCATATATTTT.

This chain uses TRBV11-2 with TRBJ1-2; no clear D. The CDR3 has 13 residues. CDR1 SGHAT and CDR2 FQNNGV come from the germline V gene. The germline V and J ends were trimmed by 0 bases and 4 bases, with 6 bases remaining between them. CDR3 in DNA: TGTGCCAGCAGCTTAGATCGGTCCTATGGCTACACCTTC. The encoded protein is CASSLDRSYGYTF.

This chain joins TRBV10-1 and TRBJ1-1; 12 bases fit TRBD1. This CDR3 has 16 amino acids. Germline V gene lookup returns CDR1 WNHNN and CDR2 SYGVQD (reference sequence). Germline trimming cut 6 bases from V and 0 bases from J; bases unmatched to any gene: 5. CDR3 coding DNA: TGCGCCAGCAGATCCGGGACAGGGGGCATGAACACTGAAGCTTTCTTT. Translation: CASRSGTGGMNTEAFF.

This chain connects TRBV5-1 to TRBJ1-6; 8 positions match TRBD1. Looked up from germline, CDR1 is SGHRS and CDR2 is YFSETQ. The CDR3 spans 17 residues. J gave up 4 bases and V 0 bases, and 6 bases lay outside the gene matches. The CDR3, as DNA: TGCGCCAGCAGCTTGGAGCAGGGGGCCCCATATAATTCACCCCTCCACTTT. This gives the protein CASSLEQGAPYNSPLHF.

The chain has TRBV5-4 and TRBJ1-1; 8 bases align to TRBD1. V lost 4 bases and J lost 5; bases outside the gene matches: 16. Looked up from germline, CDR1 is SGHNT and CDR2 is YYREEE (reference sequence). This CDR3 has 17 amino acids. CDR3 coding DNA: TGTGCCAGCAGCCCTGTTGGACAGGGTAGGATAGTGACTGAAGCTTTCTTT. This codes for CASSPVGQGRIVTEAFF.

The V and J genes are TRBV15 and TRBJ2-1, with D perhaps TRBD1 (6 bases). The CDR3 runs 15 residues. V shed 0 bases and J shed 7 bases, with 13 bases lying between them. The germline gives CDR1 LNHNV, CDR2 YYDKDF (reference sequence). The CDR3 DNA sequence: TGTGCCACCAGCAGAGATACAGGGTTTGGGAATGAGCAGTTCTTC. It specifies CATSRDTGFGNEQFF.

The chain couples TRBV18 to TRBJ1-4, with 7 bases fitting TRBD1. Trimming cost V 8 bases and J 4 bases; bases outside gene matches: 16. The germline V gene has CDR1 KGHSH and CDR2 LQKENI. The CDR3 sequence is 17 residues long. The CDR3 region has the DNA TGTGCCAGCGGACACTCCAGGGGGGCGCTGGGTAATGAAAAACTGTTTTTT. Amino acid sequence: CASGHSRGALGNEKLFF.

V gene TRBV6-5 combines with J gene TRBJ1-2, with unresolved D. CDR3 length equals 15 residues. Trimming left V 6 bases short and J 0 bases short, with 14 bases between. Germline values: CDR1 MNHEY, CDR2 SVGAGI. CDR3 in amino acids: CASRPGGTANYGYTF. CDR3 DNA: TGTGCCAGCAGGCCCGGAGGTACGGCTAACTATGGCTACACCTTC.

The chain has TRBV5-1 and TRBJ1-6; a possible D gene is TRBD1 (5 bases). Germline CDR1 reads SGHRS; CDR2 reads YFSETQ. The ends were cut back, 0 bases at V and 1 base at J, with 5 bases in the middle. The CDR3 is made up of 15 amino acids. This CDR3 reads CASSLGQSYNSPLHF. The DNA of the CDR3 is TGCGCCAGCAGCTTGGGACAGTCCTATAATTCACCCCTCCACTTT.

This clone has just one count. Different DNA sequences within this sample yield the same CDR3. The rearrangement links TRBV5-4 to TRBJ1-6; D gene ambiguous. CDR3 length: 15 amino acids. Germline lookup yields CDR1 SGHNT and CDR2 YYREEE (reference sequence). Trimming shortened V by 0 bases and J by 0 bases, and 4 bases separated the two germline ends. CDR3 in amino acids: CASSLGSSYNSPLHF. DNA of the CDR3: TGTGCCAGCAGCTTGGGGAGCTCCTATAATTCACCCCTCCACTTT.

The chain combines TRBV18 with TRBJ1-3; 7 nucleotides line up with TRBD1. Trimming at V came to 3 bases and at J to 0 bases, leaving 5 bases not matched to a gene. Germline V gene sequence: CDR1 KGHSH, CDR2 LQKENI. CDR3 length: 16 residues. CDR3 sequence (DNA): TGTGCCAGCTCACCCGGACAGGCAAGCTCTGGAAACACCATATATTTT. Translating gives CASSPGQASSGNTIYF.

The CDR3 nucleotides are TGTGCCAGCAGCTTAGGACAGGGGAACACTGAAGCTTTCTTT. It encodes CASSLGQGNTEAFF. The gene calls are TRBV7-9 and TRBJ1-1; TRBD1 aligns across 7 bases. CDR1 is SEHNR and CDR2 is FQNEAQ in the germline V gene (reference sequence). V lost 1 base and J lost 1; bases outside the gene matches: 0. The length of the CDR3 is 14 residues.

This chain uses TRBV5-1 with TRBJ2-1, with D hard to call. V was cut by 6 bases and J by 3 bases, with 19 bases left in between. The CDR3 consists of 16 residues. Germline CDR1 reads SGHRS; CDR2 reads YFSETQ. CDR3 in amino acids: CASTLGSARLYNEQFF. CDR3 DNA sequence: TGCGCCAGCACCTTAGGCAGCGCGAGACTCTACAATGAGCAGTTCTTC.

As to this clone: Within the sample, other DNA sequences also encode this same CDR3. The V call is TRBV30, the J call TRBJ1-5; tentatively, D is TRBD1 (5 bases). Trimming removed 0 bases at V and 3 bases at J, with 6 bases between. This CDR3 has 13 residues. Germline lookup yields CDR1 GTSNPN and CDR2 SVGIG (reference sequence). The CDR3 DNA reads as TGTGCCTGGAGTGTAGGGGACAATCAGCCCCAGCATTTT. Translated: CAWSVGDNQPQHF. The variable domain in full, completed from reference TRBV30 and TRBJ1-5, reads SQTIHQWPATLVQPVGSPLSLECTVEGTSNPNLYWYRQAAGRGLQLLFYSVGIGQISSEVPQNLSASRPQDRQFILSSKKLLLSDSGFYLCAWSVGDNQPQHFGDGTRLSIL.

V gene TRBV5-4 combines with J gene TRBJ1-2, with 8 nucleotides matching TRBD1. The CDR3 runs to 16 residues. CDR1 is SGHNT and CDR2 is YYREEE in the germline V gene (reference sequence). The V and J ends lost 4 bases and 0 bases, in that order; junction bases with no gene match: 8. Here the CDR3 DNA reads TGTGCCAGCAGCACCCAGACAGGGGCCGCTAACTATGGCTACACCTTC. It specifies CASSTQTGAANYGYTF.

The gene calls are TRBV6-5 and TRBJ2-1; D perhaps matches TRBD2 (7 bases). Trimming removed 6 bases from V and 4 bases from J, with 16 bases in between. CDR1 and CDR2 from the germline V gene are MNHEY and SVGAGI. The CDR3 is made up of 15 amino acids. The CDR3 sequence is CASSPRGARYNEQFF. The CDR3 DNA sequence: TGTGCCAGCAGCCCCCGGGGGGCAAGGTACAATGAGCAGTTCTTC.

The CDR3 nucleotides read TGTGCCAGCAGCAAGGGGGCAACGAACACCGGGGAGCTGTTTTTT. This sequence encodes CASSKGATNTGELFF. The chain is built from TRBV9 and TRBJ2-2; 7 bases line up with TRBD1. The V gene end was trimmed by 4 bases and the J gene end by 0 bases; junction bases not matched to a gene: 3. From germline, CDR1 is SGDLS and CDR2 YYNGEE. CDR3 length equals 15 residues.

The rearrangement uses TRBV18 and TRBJ2-7, with a weak D call TRBD2 (5 bases). Trimming took off 5 bases at V and 3 bases at J, with 8 bases between the two ends. The CDR3 runs 12 residues. Germline-derived CDR1 and CDR2 are KGHSH and LQKENI. CDR3 sequence (DNA): TGTGCCAGCTCATTTGGGAGCTACGAGCAGTACTTC. As protein: CASSFGSYEQYF.

The chain has TRBV27 and TRBJ2-1, with D unclear. The CDR3 extends over 17 amino acids. CDR1 MNHEY and CDR2 SMNVEV come from the germline V gene (reference sequence). Trimming removed 3 bases at V and 2 bases at J, with 17 bases between. CDR3 nucleotide sequence: TGTGCCAGCAGTTTGAGTCGTAGAAAATTCACCTACAATGAGCAGTTCTTC. Translation gives CASSLSRRKFTYNEQFF.

This clone was counted once. The V and J genes are TRBV5-1 and TRBJ2-7; no reliable D call. This CDR3 region has 11 residues. The germline gives CDR1 SGHRS, CDR2 YFSETQ. Trimming cost V 4 bases and J 6 bases, with 8 bases left between them. CDR3 in amino acids: CASSRSGEQYF. The CDR3 nucleotides read TGCGCCAGCAGCCGTTCTGGCGAGCAGTACTTC.

This sequence joins TRBV7-9 and TRBJ2-1; perhaps D is TRBD1 or TRBD2 (6 bases each). CDR1 SEHNR and CDR2 FQNEAQ come from the germline V gene (reference sequence). The CDR3 runs 16 residues. Trimming pared 1 base from V and 6 bases from J, leaving 16 bases between. The CDR3, as DNA: TGTGCCAGCAGCTTAGAAAGGAGGGGGATAAGCAATGAGCAGTTCTTC. This translates into CASSLERRGISNEQFF.

This clone was recorded only once. The chain joins TRBV6-1 to TRBJ1-2; no reliable D call. Trimming shortened V by 1 base and J by 4 bases, and 16 bases separated the two germline ends. Germline V gives CDR1 MNHNS, CDR2 SASEGT. This CDR3 is 16 amino acids long. The chain's CDR3 is CASSEGPGGSGYGYTF. CDR3 nucleotide sequence: TGTGCCAGCAGTGAAGGGCCAGGAGGGTCTGGCTATGGCTACACCTTC.